The 8 T cell receptor beta chains listed next were all sequenced from one sample in a study of response to subunit inactivated influenza vaccine. In TCRdb, the RT-PCR reads were re-called with MiXCR into one record per CDR3 protein. The sample lists hundreds of thousands of distinct CDR3 sequences; around 16% were seen once. Sample: PBMCs from blood, taken about 13 days after vaccination. Source of these receptors: a man over 45 who received an inactivated influenza vaccine.

The genes are TRBV5-1 and TRBJ2-3; 10 bases agree with TRBD1. The J segment lost 3 bases and the V segment lost 7 bases, leaving 5 bases of the junction unmatched. Per germline, CDR1 SGHRS and CDR2 YFSETQ. The CDR3 consists of 14 residues. The DNA for the CDR3 is TGCGCCAGCGCACCGGGACAGGGGACAGATACGCAGTATTTT. Protein sequence: CASAPGQGTDTQYF. Full variable domain (rest looked up from reference TRBV5-1 and TRBJ2-3): KAGVTQTPRYLIKTRGQQVTLSCSPISGHRSVSWYQQTPGQGLQFLFEYFSETQRNKGNFPGRFSGRQFSNSRSEMNVSTLELGDSALYLCASAPGQGTDTQYFGPGTRLTVL.

The chain has TRBV5-1 and TRBJ2-7; possible D gene TRBD2, 5 bases. V lost 4 bases and J 0 bases, leaving 11 bases between the germline ends. Per the germline V gene, CDR1 is SGHRS and CDR2 is YFSETQ. CDR3 length: 14 amino acids. This CDR3 is CASSQGSLSYEQYF. The DNA of the CDR3 is TGCGCCAGCAGCCAAGGGAGCCTCTCCTACGAGCAGTACTTC.

In this sample, this clonotype turned up a few times. This sequence joins TRBV20-1 and TRBJ2-7, with D possibly being TRBD1 (6 bases). CDR1 is DFQATT, CDR2 SNEGSKA, per germline (reference sequence). The CDR3 covers 13 residues. Deletions cut 6 bases from V and 3 bases from J, with 15 bases between. CDR3 sequence reads: CSADRVPIYEQYF. As DNA, the CDR3 is TGCAGTGCGGACAGAGTCCCCATCTACGAGCAGTACTTC.

This clonotype was counted at least ten times. The chain employs TRBV3-1 and TRBJ1-2; no definite D call. Per the germline V gene, CDR1 is LGHDT and CDR2 is YNNKEL (reference sequence). The CDR3 is made up of 14 amino acids. The germline V and J ends were trimmed by 1 base and 3 bases, with 9 bases remaining between them. The CDR3 is CASSQGSQHYGYTF. The CDR3 nucleotides read TGTGCCAGCAGCCAAGGGTCACAGCACTATGGCTACACCTTC.

The J gene is TRBJ2-7, the V gene TRBV20-1; weak D call: TRBD2 (6 bases). CDR1 and CDR2 (germline): DFQATT, SNEGSKA (reference sequence). CDR3 size: 14 residues. Trimming shortened V by 4 bases and J by 0 bases, and 13 bases separated the two germline ends. This chain's CDR3 is CSAIDRGSSYEQYF. The CDR3 bases are TGCAGTGCTATCGATCGGGGGAGCTCCTACGAGCAGTACTTC.

This clonotype was detected many times. The chain recombines TRBV20-1 with TRBJ2-7; 8 positions match TRBD2. The germline CDR1 and CDR2 sequences are DFQATT and SNEGSKA (reference sequence). Trimming took 0 bases from V and 2 from J; bases not matched to a gene: 15. This CDR3 is 18 amino acids long. Here the CDR3 reads CSARDGVLLAAKPYEQYF. Here the CDR3 DNA reads TGCAGTGCTAGAGATGGGGTATTACTAGCGGCTAAACCCTACGAGCAGTACTTC.

The chain has TRBV5-1 and TRBJ2-6; TRBD2 matches 9 bases. The CDR3 is made up of 19 amino acids. The ends lost 6 bases at V and 0 bases at J; junction bases unmatched: 13. Looked up from germline, CDR1 is SGHRS and CDR2 is YFSETQ. As DNA, the CDR3 is TGCGCCAGCACCTATCCAAGCGGGGGGCGAAACTCTGGGGCCAACGTCCTGACTTTC. Translating gives CASTYPSGGRNSGANVLTF. The full variable domain, rest sourced from reference TRBV5-1 and TRBJ2-6, is KAGVTQTPRYLIKTRGQQVTLSCSPISGHRSVSWYQQTPGQGLQFLFEYFSETQRNKGNFPGRFSGRQFSNSRSEMNVSTLELGDSALYLCASTYPSGGRNSGANVLTFGAGSRLTVL.

The chain has TRBV6-1 and TRBJ2-1; 15 bases line up with TRBD2. The trim removed 5 bases at V and 8 bases at J, leaving 4 bases unmatched. Per the germline V gene, CDR1 is MNHNS and CDR2 is SASEGT. CDR3 length: 15 amino acids. DNA of the CDR3: TGTGCCAGCAGTACGGGACTAGCGGGGGGATATGAGCAGTTCTTC. Protein: CASSTGLAGGYEQFF.